The entry that follows covers one T cell receptor beta chain sequence. Its specificity is unknown. The ends were cut back, 2 bases at V and 0 bases at J, with 7 bases in the middle. In germline, CDR1 is SGDLS, CDR2 YYNGEE. This CDR3 region has 14 residues. The sample comes from a study of T cell responses to AZD1222 COVID-19 vaccine. Study overall: Pooled samples include second doses given at about 4 or 12 weeks. Findings and limits, study-wide: The span of vaccine-associated CD4 TCRs extended across spike, with dominance at 160-218 and 743-854. Most donors were white British, females outnumbered males, and clonal diversity was possibly underestimated. No day 14 peak samples; only post-peak repertoires were characterized.

Generated by immunoSEQ multiplex PCR, the TCRdb table keeps only in-frame clones and is missing some. The sample shows approximately 110,000 clones, around 95% of them seen only once. The chain is built from TRBV9 and TRBJ2-3, with no clear D. This clonotype was sampled from an adult in good health. Sequences were derived from peripheral blood, sampled on day 0 of AZD1222 vaccination. The CDR3 loop is CASSVDQSTDTQYF. The DNA for the CDR3 is TGTGCCAGCAGCGTCGATCAGAGCACAGATACGCAGTATTTT.